The 19 T cell receptor beta chains presented below share a single source sample, sequenced in a study of OX40 agonist ivuxolimab in advanced cancers. Sequenced by immunoSEQ multiplex PCR; TCRdb stores in-frame clones only, minus some. The sample carries roughly 57,000 clones, roughly 79% recorded once. The source was CD4+ or CD8+ T cells sorted from blood, collected in a trial of the OX40 agonist ivuxolimab. The receptors here all came from an adult with an advanced solid tumor such as melanoma, head and neck, liver or kidney cancer.

This chain links TRBV19 with TRBJ2-1; 9 nucleotides agree with TRBD2. J gave up 6 bases and V 1 base, and 7 bases lay outside the gene matches. Germline values: CDR1 LNHDA, CDR2 SQIVND (reference sequence). There are 16 residues in the CDR3. CDR3 bases: TGTGCCAGTAGTATAGCGGCCAGCGGGAGGCCCAATGAGCAGTTCTTC. Its protein product is CASSIAASGRPNEQFF.

The gene calls are TRBV5-4 and TRBJ2-5; maybe TRBD2 (6 bases). The germline V gene encodes CDR1 SGHNT and CDR2 YYREEE (reference sequence). The ends were cut back, 0 bases at V and 6 bases at J, with 12 bases in the middle. This CDR3 has 14 residues. Here the CDR3 reads CASSLAGVGQTQYF. The CDR3 nucleotides read TGTGCCAGCAGCTTGGCGGGAGTGGGGCAGACCCAGTACTTC.

This chain uses TRBV19 with TRBJ2-5, with 7 bases aligning to TRBD1. This CDR3 is built from 14 residues. Germline V gene sequence: CDR1 LNHDA, CDR2 SQIVND (reference sequence). With 6 bases clipped from V and 2 bases from J, the junction kept 6 bases outside the gene matches. The CDR3 nucleotides are TGTGCCAGTAGGACAGGGCCCCAACAAGAGACCCAGTACTTC. It specifies CASRTGPQQETQYF.

This clone was detected only a few times. J is TRBJ1-2 and V is TRBV28, with D unclear. Deletions cut 8 bases from V and 6 bases from J, with 4 bases between. The germline V gene encodes CDR1 MDHEN and CDR2 SYDVKM. This CDR3 contains 9 residues. CDR3 loop: CASGDGYTF. The CDR3 DNA sequence: TGTGCCAGCGGAGATGGCTACACCTTC.

V gene TRBV7-8 combines with J gene TRBJ1-1; D is undetermined. The CDR3 has 13 residues. CDR1 and CDR2 (germline): SGHVS, FQNEAQ. The V and J ends lost 1 base and 3 bases respectively, with 6 bases between them. DNA of the CDR3: TGTGCCAGCAGCTTAGGAATGTACACTGAAGCTTTCTTT. This codes for CASSLGMYTEAFF.

For the CDR3, the DNA is TGTGCCAGCGGCCGTCGGCTACCTCAGTTCTTC. It codes for CASGRRLPQFF. The V call is TRBV7-3, the J call TRBJ2-1; the D is unclear. The V gene's germline CDR1 is SGHTA and CDR2 FQGTGA. The CDR3 covers 11 residues. Trimming left V 8 bases short and J 13 bases short, with 15 bases between.

This clone appeared a few times. The chain joins TRBV6-5 to TRBJ2-2; no reliable D call. The CDR3 runs 15 residues. V was trimmed by 5 bases and J by 0 bases, leaving 10 bases between them. Germline CDR1 is MNHEY and CDR2 is SVGAGI. CDR3: CASSPTRTNTGELFF. In DNA form, the CDR3 reads TGTGCCAGCAGTCCCACGAGAACGAACACCGGGGAGCTGTTTTTT.

This clone appeared a few times. This CDR3 reads CASSFGGPPRSGNTIYF. For the CDR3, the DNA is TGTGCCAGCAGTTTCGGGGGACCCCCCCGCTCTGGAAACACCATATATTTT. The V call is TRBV28, the J call TRBJ1-3, with D possibly matching TRBD1 (5 bases). V lost 3 bases and J lost 0, with 15 bases in between. The germline CDR1 and CDR2 sequences are MDHEN and SYDVKM. The CDR3 has 17 amino acids.

This sequence joins TRBV5-1 and TRBJ2-2; D is perhaps TRBD1 or TRBD2 (5 bases each). The CDR3 sequence is 17 residues long. Deletions cut 5 bases from V and 3 bases from J, with 20 bases between. Germline V gene data show CDR1 as SGHRS and CDR2 as YFSETQ. Here the CDR3 reads CASSGGLASVYTGELFF. In DNA form, the CDR3 reads TGCGCCAGCAGTGGGGGTTTAGCGAGCGTGTACACCGGGGAGCTGTTTTTT.

This sequence joins TRBV6-5 and TRBJ1-2, with 9 bases lining up with TRBD1. This CDR3 has 15 amino acids. The germline gives CDR1 MNHEY, CDR2 SVGAGI. The J segment lost 1 base and the V segment lost 6 bases, leaving 6 bases of the junction unmatched. This chain's CDR3 is CASSLQGADNYGYTF. The DNA of the CDR3 is TGTGCCAGCAGCCTACAGGGGGCGGATAACTATGGCTACACCTTC.

CDR3 in DNA: TGTGCCAGTTCTCACACCGGGGGGCCCCACGAGCAGTACTTC. The encoded protein is CASSHTGGPHEQYF. The J gene is TRBJ2-7, the V gene TRBV19, with D perhaps matching TRBD2 (7 bases). This CDR3 has 14 amino acids. Trimming removed 8 bases at V and 5 bases at J, with 19 bases between. The germline V gene has CDR1 LNHDA and CDR2 SQIVND (reference sequence).

The rearrangement joins TRBV10-2 to TRBJ1-1; D not certain. The CDR3 extends over 13 amino acids. Trimming removed 3 bases at V and 5 bases at J, with 10 bases between. CDR1 and CDR2 (germline): WSHSY, SAAADI. As DNA, the CDR3 is TGCGCCAGCAGTGAAGGGAAGTTGACTGAAGCTTTCTTT. This codes for CASSEGKLTEAFF.

The chain joins TRBV6-6 to TRBJ2-4, with 7 bases matching TRBD1. CDR3 length: 14 residues. Germline-derived CDR1 and CDR2 are MNHNY and SVGAGI (reference sequence). Unmatched junction bases numbered 3, after V lost 5 bases and J lost 2 bases. CDR3 DNA sequence: TGTGCCAGCAGTCTGACAGGGTCCAAAAACATTCAGTACTTC. Translating it yields CASSLTGSKNIQYF.

By sample share, this clone is medium-sized. V is TRBV19 and J is TRBJ1-5; the D is unclear. With 1 base removed from V and 7 bases from J, the gap between germline ends came to 14 bases. CDR3 length: 15 amino acids. Germline CDR1 and CDR2: LNHDA and SQIVND (reference sequence). In nucleotides, the CDR3 is TGTGCCAGTAGTATAGCCCAGTTGTTCAAGCAGCCCCAGCATTTT. Translating gives CASSIAQLFKQPQHF.

The V and J genes are TRBV9 and TRBJ1-1; 9 nucleotides agree with TRBD1. V shed 3 bases, J shed 3 bases, and the junction held 12 bases outside the gene matches. The CDR3 is made up of 17 amino acids. CDR1 is SGDLS, CDR2 YYNGEE, per germline. CDR3 in amino acids: CASSAGLNRGRDTEAFF. CDR3 sequence (DNA): TGTGCCAGCAGCGCTGGCCTTAACAGGGGGCGCGACACTGAAGCTTTCTTT.

This clone has only one observation. The chain employs TRBV15 and TRBJ2-4; TRBD1 matches 7 bases. CDR3 length equals 18 residues. Trimming at V came to 0 bases and at J to 7 bases, leaving 15 bases not matched to a gene. The germline V gene has CDR1 LNHNV and CDR2 YYDKDF (reference sequence). The CDR3 sequence is CATSRDGGRGPPRNIQYF. The CDR3 DNA sequence: TGTGCCACCAGCAGAGATGGAGGAAGGGGGCCCCCCCGGAACATTCAGTACTTC.

The chain couples TRBV19 to TRBJ2-3; D is ambiguous. The germline V and J ends were trimmed by 6 bases and 2 bases, with 18 bases remaining between them. This CDR3 contains 16 residues. Looked up from germline, CDR1 is LNHDA and CDR2 is SQIVND (reference sequence). CDR3 region: CASSQSTTAYTDTQYF. The CDR3 DNA reads as TGTGCCAGTAGCCAGTCGACAACAGCATACACAGATACGCAGTATTTT.

This clone was counted once. The chain recombines TRBV7-2 with TRBJ2-7; 9 positions agree with TRBD1. This CDR3 comprises 14 residues. The germline V gene encodes CDR1 SGHTA and CDR2 FQGNSA. The trim removed 5 bases at V and 4 bases at J, leaving 6 bases unmatched. DNA for the CDR3: TGTGCCAGCAGCAAACGGACAGGGGATTACGAGCAGTACTTC. As protein: CASSKRTGDYEQYF.

This chain joins TRBV6-1 and TRBJ1-3; unclear D gene. With 4 bases removed from V and 4 bases from J, the gap between germline ends came to 5 bases. The CDR3 covers 12 residues. The V gene's germline CDR1 is MNHNS and CDR2 SASEGT. CDR3 region: CASSAQGNTIYF. The CDR3 DNA is TGTGCCAGCAGTGCACAGGGAAACACCATATATTTT.